Listed here is a single T cell receptor (beta chain). A single record per CDR3 protein comes from TCRdb applying MiXCR to the RT-PCR reads. Of almost 700,000 distinct CDR3 sequences listed, 14% are singletons. This TCR was sampled from a female donor in good health, serving as a healthy control. Sequencing was performed on memory CD4+ T cells from blood.

CDR3 bases: TGTGCCAGCAGCTTAGACAGGATAGGCAATGAGCAGTTCTTC. It codes for CASSLDRIGNEQFF. The rearrangement joins TRBV7-2 to TRBJ2-1; D perhaps matches TRBD1 (5 bases). Trimming removed 1 base from V and 6 bases from J, with 10 bases in between. This CDR3 is 14 amino acids long. CDR1 and CDR2 from the germline V gene are SGHTA and FQGNSA.